These 14 T cell receptor beta chains were sequenced from one sample in a study of blood T cell repertoires in COVID-19. Sequencing was performed with immunoSEQ multiplex PCR; in TCRdb, only in-frame clones are kept and a portion is missing. This sample yields about 240,000 clones, of which around 83% are seen a single time; around 12% belongs to the top ten. The sample comprised peripheral blood. These receptors all stem from a woman aged 55-70 years with active or convalescent COVID-19.

J is TRBJ1-2 and V is TRBV9; D remains ambiguous. V was trimmed by 4 bases and J by 6 bases, leaving 7 bases between them. CDR3 length equals 11 residues. CDR1 is SGDLS, CDR2 YYNGEE, per germline. The CDR3 sequence: CASSREDGYTF. For the CDR3, the DNA is TGTGCCAGCAGCAGGGAGGATGGCTACACCTTC.

The chain joins TRBV2 to TRBJ2-4; 7 positions match TRBD1. This CDR3 spans 13 amino acids. Germline V gene data show CDR1 as SNHLY and CDR2 as FYNNEI. Trimming removed 3 bases from V and 9 bases from J; junction bases left unmatched: 5. The CDR3 here is CASSDEGAGIQYF. The CDR3 DNA reads as TGTGCCAGCAGTGACGAGGGGGCGGGCATTCAGTACTTC.

This chain uses TRBV2 with TRBJ1-3; 7 nucleotides match TRBD1. The CDR3 extends over 15 amino acids. CDR1 and CDR2 from the germline V gene are SNHLY and FYNNEI. The V segment lost 7 bases and the J segment 6 bases; nucleotides outside the gene matches: 12. The CDR3 is CASNVQGSAINTIYF. CDR3 sequence (DNA): TGTGCCAGCAACGTACAGGGGTCAGCTATAAACACCATATATTTT. The variable domain in full, completed from reference TRBV2 and TRBJ1-3, reads EPEVTQTPSHQVTQMGQEVILRCVPISNHLYFYWYRQILGQKVEFLVSFYNNEISEKSEIFDDQFSVERPDGSNFTLKIRSTKLEDSAMYFCASNVQGSAINTIYFGEGSWLTVV.

The gene calls are TRBV18 and TRBJ1-2; 8 nucleotides line up with TRBD1. J lost 4 bases, V lost 3 bases, and 7 bases had no gene match. This CDR3 has 15 amino acids. The germline V gene encodes CDR1 KGHSH and CDR2 LQKENI. CDR3 in DNA: TGTGCCAGCTCACCCGGACAGGGTTCCTTCTATGGCTACACCTTC. Translated, it gives CASSPGQGSFYGYTF.

This chain uses TRBV19 with TRBJ1-3; 7 bases line up with TRBD1. Unmatched junction bases numbered 7, after V lost 6 bases and J lost 2 bases. This CDR3 has 15 amino acids. Germline-derived CDR1 and CDR2 are LNHDA and SQIVND (reference sequence). CDR3 sequence (DNA): TGTGCCAGTAGCCAAGACAGGGAACCTGGAAACACCATATATTTT. This translates into CASSQDREPGNTIYF.

The V gene is TRBV27, the J gene TRBJ2-4; 15 bases line up with TRBD2. Germline-derived CDR1 and CDR2 are MNHEY and SMNVEV (reference sequence). This CDR3 region has 17 residues. Trimming cost V 5 bases and J 4 bases; bases outside gene matches: 6. This CDR3 reads CASSKSGLAGGKNIQYF. The CDR3 DNA is TGTGCCAGCAGTAAATCCGGACTAGCGGGGGGGAAAAACATTCAGTACTTC.

The V and J genes are TRBV18 and TRBJ1-2, with 9 bases identical to TRBD1. CDR1 is KGHSH, CDR2 LQKENI, per germline. V trimming: 4 bases; J trimming: 5 bases; junction bases outside the gene matches: 8. The CDR3 spans 15 residues. Here the CDR3 DNA reads TGTGCCAGCTCACTGGGACAGGGCGTGGGGTATGGCTACACCTTC. Translation: CASSLGQGVGYGYTF.

The chain links TRBV9 to TRBJ2-7, with 9 bases fitting TRBD2. CDR1 and CDR2 (germline): SGDLS, YYNGEE. The CDR3 contains 16 residues. The junction had 9 bases not matched to a gene; V was cut back by 3 bases and J by 2 bases. As DNA, the CDR3 is TGTGCCAGCAGCGCCGCTCAGCGGGGGGATCCCTACGAGCAGTACTTC. This translates into CASSAAQRGDPYEQYF.

The rearrangement uses TRBV12-3 or TRBV12-4 and TRBJ2-7; 11 bases match TRBD1. V shed 9 bases and J 7 bases; nucleotides not matched to a gene: 8. The CDR3 has 13 residues. The CDR3 nucleotides are TGTGCCAGTTCGGACAGGGGGCCTACTGAGCAGTACTTC. Protein product: CASSDRGPTEQYF.

The V gene is TRBV11-2, the J gene TRBJ2-1, with 8 bases fitting TRBD2. V shed 5 bases and J 4 bases; nucleotides not matched to a gene: 13. Germline V lookup: CDR1 SGHAT, CDR2 FQNNGV. The CDR3 contains 17 residues. This CDR3 is CASSLRIAAGGYNEQFF. The DNA of the CDR3 is TGTGCCAGCAGCCTCCGCATAGCGGCGGGGGGTTACAATGAGCAGTTCTTC.

The chain couples TRBV5-4 to TRBJ1-4; the D gene is possibly TRBD1 (5 bases). The CDR3 covers 13 residues. V lost 1 base, J lost 8 bases, and 9 bases lay in between. The V gene's germline CDR1 is SGHNT and CDR2 YYREEE (reference sequence). Here the CDR3 reads CASSLPGGEKLFF. As DNA, the CDR3 is TGTGCCAGCAGCTTGCCCGGGGGGGAAAAACTGTTTTTT.

The count of this clone is one. The CDR3 DNA reads as TGTGCTAGTGGTTTGGTAGTGGGGGGAAGCACTGAAGCTTTCTTT. Translating gives CASGLVVGGSTEAFF. The chain recombines TRBV12-5 with TRBJ1-1; D perhaps matches TRBD1 (5 bases). In germline, CDR1 is LGHNT, CDR2 FRNRAP. Between the trimmed V and J ends, which lost 0 bases and 4 bases, there was a span of 12 bases. The CDR3 loop spans 15 amino acids.

This clone was counted a single time. The chain combines TRBV5-8 with TRBJ2-2; weak D call: TRBD1 (5 bases). The V and J ends lost 4 bases and 3 bases respectively, with 22 bases between them. CDR1 and CDR2 from the germline V gene are SGHTS and YDEGEE. CDR3 length equals 18 residues. CDR3 sequence (DNA): TGTGCCAGCAGCCAACTTAAACAGGCCCTACGAGACACCGGGGAGCTGTTTTTT. As protein: CASSQLKQALRDTGELFF.

This chain joins TRBV10-3 and TRBJ1-2, with D uncertain. V lost 5 bases and J lost 6, with 16 bases in between. The CDR3 has 14 amino acids. Per the germline V gene, CDR1 is ENHRY and CDR2 is SYGVKD. CDR3 nucleotides: TGTGCCATCAGTCAAGAAGTTGGAGGTCATGGCTACACCTTC. This sequence encodes CAISQEVGGHGYTF.